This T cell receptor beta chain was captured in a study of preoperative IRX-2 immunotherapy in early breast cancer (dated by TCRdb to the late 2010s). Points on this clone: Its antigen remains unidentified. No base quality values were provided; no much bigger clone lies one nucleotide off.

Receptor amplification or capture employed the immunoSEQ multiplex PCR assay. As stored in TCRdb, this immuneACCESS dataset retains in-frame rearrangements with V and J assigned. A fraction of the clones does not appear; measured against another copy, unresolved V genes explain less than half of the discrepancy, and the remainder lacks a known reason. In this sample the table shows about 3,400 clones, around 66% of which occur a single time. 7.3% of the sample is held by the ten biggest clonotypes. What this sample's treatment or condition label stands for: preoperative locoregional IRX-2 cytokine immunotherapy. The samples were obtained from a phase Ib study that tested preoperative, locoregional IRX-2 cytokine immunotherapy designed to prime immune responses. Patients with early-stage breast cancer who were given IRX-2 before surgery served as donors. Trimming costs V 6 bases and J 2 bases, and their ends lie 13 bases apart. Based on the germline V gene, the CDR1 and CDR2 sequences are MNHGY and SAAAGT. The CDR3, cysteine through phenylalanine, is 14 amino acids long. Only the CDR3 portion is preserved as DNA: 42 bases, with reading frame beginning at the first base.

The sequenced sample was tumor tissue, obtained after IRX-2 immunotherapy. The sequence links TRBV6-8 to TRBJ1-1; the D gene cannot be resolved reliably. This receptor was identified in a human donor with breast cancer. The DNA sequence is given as TGTGCCAGCAGGCCCGAAGATCTTAACACTGAAGCTTTCTTT. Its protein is CASRPEDLNTEAFF.